The sequence of this T cell receptor beta chain was determined in a study of T-cell reconstitution after alpha-beta-depleted transplantation in children. Points from the study as a whole: T cells produced anew were the main source of T-cell counts and diversity one year after transplant.

A TCRbeta library incorporating unique molecular identifiers was prepared. One entry per CDR3 protein results from TCRdb running MiXCR on the PCR reads. The table includes over 400,000 distinct CDR3 sequences, 43% detected once. Turning to this clonotype: Its target is unknown.

The sequenced sample was PBMCs, obtained before TCRalphabeta/CD19-depleted stem cell transplant. This sequence originates from a girl between 2 and 10 years old with aplastic anemia, due to receive a stem cell transplant.

The CDR3 DNA sequence: TGCAGCGTCTCCGACAGGGTTTCCCAAGAGACCCAGTACTTC. Translated, it gives CSVSDRVSQETQYF. J is TRBJ2-5 and V is TRBV29-1; the match to TRBD1 covers 7 bases. Unmatched junction bases numbered 8, after V lost 6 bases and J lost 1 base. The V gene's germline CDR1 is SQVTM and CDR2 ANQGSEA. The CDR3 is 14 amino acids.